This is a list of T cell receptor beta chains from one sample in a study of post-analysis software for immune sequencing data. A single record per CDR3 protein comes from TCRdb applying MiXCR to the PCR reads. The table lists about 760,000 distinct CDR3 sequences, roughly 27% of them singletons. Sequenced input: blood. All receptors come from a girl between 10 and 17 years old with multiple sclerosis. Both conserved end residues are part of each CDR3. A D gene is named only where the DNA matches it firmly. Rows may omit the clone size; those that give it use once, few, many or a size class.

J gene,V gene,D gene,clone size,CDR3 DNA,CDR3 protein
TRBJ2-1,TRBV12-3/TRBV12-4,TRBD2,NA,TGTGCCAGCAGCAAAGCGGGAGGTCCGGTAAATGAGCAGTTCTTC,CASSKAGGPVNEQFF
TRBJ2-1,TRBV29-1,TRBD2,NA,TGCAGCGTTGGTGGTAGCGGGAGGCCAACTTTCTCCTACAATGAGCAGTTCTTC,CSVGGSGRPTFSYNEQFF
TRBJ2-1,TRBV3-1,TRBD1,NA,TGTGCCAGCAGCCAAGAAAGGGACAGGGGCAATGAGCAGTTCTTC,CASSQERDRGNEQFF
TRBJ2-4,TRBV28,NA,few,TGTGCCAGCAGTTTTCGGGGGAAGGCCAAAAACATTCAGTACTTC,CASSFRGKAKNIQYF
TRBJ2-5,TRBV20-1,NA,NA,TGCAGTGCCGGAACTAGCTGGAGTTTGGGTGAGACCCAGTACTTC,CSAGTSWSLGETQYF
TRBJ1-1,TRBV27,NA,NA,TGTGCCAGCAGTCCAGACATGAACACTGAAGCTTTCTTT,CASSPDMNTEAFF
TRBJ1-2,TRBV9,NA,few,TGTGCCAGCAGCGTAGCTGGATCCGGGGGTGGCTACACCTTC,CASSVAGSGGGYTF
TRBJ2-3,TRBV4-3,TRBD2,many,TGCGCCAGCAGCCAAGATCCTAGCGGAAGCACAGATACGCAGTATTTT,CASSQDPSGSTDTQYF
TRBJ2-3,TRBV28,NA,NA,TGTGCCAGCAGTTTATTATCGGGAGATAATACGCAGTATTTT,CASSLLSGDNTQYF
TRBJ2-1,TRBV24-1,NA,once,TGTGCCACCAGTGATTGGGGGATAGGTGAGCAGTTCTTC,CATSDWGIGEQFF
TRBJ2-7,TRBV18,TRBD1,few,TGTGCCAGCTCACCAGTGGCGAGACAGGGCGGCCACGAGCAGTACTTC,CASSPVARQGGHEQYF
TRBJ1-4,TRBV7-9,TRBD1,few,TGTGCCAGCAGCTCCGGACAGGCAACTAATGAAAAACTGTTTTTT,CASSSGQATNEKLFF
TRBJ2-1,TRBV6-2/TRBV6-3,TRBD1,NA,TGTGCCAGCAGAGAACGGGACAGCACATACAATGAGCAGTTCTTC,CASRERDSTYNEQFF
TRBJ2-7,TRBV7-2,NA,NA,TGTGCCAGCAGCTTAAACAGGGCCAACGAGCAGTACTTC,CASSLNRANEQYF
TRBJ2-1,TRBV20-1,NA,many,TGCAGTGCTAGTCTGGCTTCCCCCCAGTTCTTC,CSASLASPQFF
TRBJ2-5,TRBV5-1,NA,NA,TGCGCCAGCAGCTTGGTCGGGGCAGCCGGGGAGACCCAGTACTTC,CASSLVGAAGETQYF
TRBJ2-1,TRBV6-6,TRBD2,few,TGTGCCAGCAGTTTGGGACTAGTGTGGCAGTTCTTC,CASSLGLVWQFF
TRBJ1-2,TRBV24-1,TRBD1,NA,TGTGCCACCAGTGATGAGGACAGGGGAGCCTTCACCTTC,CATSDEDRGAFTF
TRBJ2-5,TRBV20-1,NA,few,TGCAGTGCTAGGCGGGTGATGGATGAGCAGTACTTC,CSARRVMDEQYF
TRBJ1-1,TRBV10-2,TRBD1,few,TGCGCCAGCAGTGAGGCCAGGGGGATTACTGAAGCTTTCTTT,CASSEARGITEAFF
TRBJ2-1,TRBV28,TRBD2,NA,TGTGCCAGCAGTTTACTACCTAGCGGCTACAATGAGCAGTTCTTC,CASSLLPSGYNEQFF
TRBJ2-1,TRBV7-2,NA,NA,TGTGCCAGCAGCCATGGGGGGGCGGTCAATGAGCGGTTCTTC,CASSHGGAVNERFF
TRBJ1-6,TRBV11-2,NA,NA,TGTGCCAGCAGCTTAGCAGCGGGGGGCCATTCACCCCTCCACTTT,CASSLAAGGHSPLHF
TRBJ2-1,TRBV27,NA,NA,TGTGCCAGCTGCCTTACGAGCTCCTACAATGAGCAGTTCTTC,CASCLTSSYNEQFF
TRBJ1-1,TRBV7-8,NA,NA,TGTGCCAGCAGCTTCCACCGTATGGGGTGGACTGAAGCTTTCTTT,CASSFHRMGWTEAFF
TRBJ2-1,TRBV7-8,NA,few,TGTGCCAGCAGCCCCCGGGCCTACAATGAGCAGTTCTTC,CASSPRAYNEQFF
TRBJ2-1,TRBV6-4,NA,many,TGTGCCAGCAGTGACTTTGTGGGGGCACGGGAGCAGTTCTTC,CASSDFVGAREQFF
TRBJ1-5,TRBV5-4,NA,few,TGTGCCAGCAGCTTGGGGCCGACACCTATTCCTAGCAATCAGCCCCAGCATTTT,CASSLGPTPIPSNQPQHF
TRBJ1-5,TRBV15,NA,NA,TGTGCCACCAGCAGAGGCCATAGGGTCCCTAATCAGCCCCAGCATTTT,CATSRGHRVPNQPQHF
TRBJ1-6,TRBV5-6,NA,NA,TGTGCCAGCAGCTCAGGACAGCTGGGCAATTCACCCCTCCACTTT,CASSSGQLGNSPLHF
TRBJ2-5,TRBV5-5,TRBD1,few,TGTGCCAGCATTAACCACCCGACAGGGGCGGAGACCCAGTACTTC,CASINHPTGAETQYF
TRBJ2-3,TRBV7-2,NA,few,TGTGCCAGCAGCTTAGTAGGGATTAGCACAGATACGCAGTATTTT,CASSLVGISTDTQYF
TRBJ1-4,TRBV5-1,NA,few,TGCGCCAGCAGCCAGACGCAGGGTACGAATGAAAAACTGTTTTTT,CASSQTQGTNEKLFF
TRBJ2-7,TRBV6-1,NA,NA,TGTGCCAGCAGTTATACAGTACTCTACGAGCAGTACTTC,CASSYTVLYEQYF
TRBJ1-5,TRBV20-1,TRBD1,NA,TGCAGTGCTAGCGCAGGGGGTTATCAGCCCCAGCATTTT,CSASAGGYQPQHF
TRBJ1-2,TRBV5-1,NA,many,TGCGCCAGCAGCTTGGACGGTTCTAACTATGGCTACACCTTC,CASSLDGSNYGYTF
TRBJ2-3,TRBV5-1,TRBD2,few,TGCGCCAGCAGCTCCCCGGGAGGGGCAGATACGCAGTATTTT,CASSSPGGADTQYF
TRBJ2-1,TRBV7-9,NA,NA,TGTGCCAGCAGCTTATCAGGGCAGTACAATGAGCAGTTCTTC,CASSLSGQYNEQFF
TRBJ1-2,TRBV7-2,TRBD1,NA,TGTGCCAGCAGCCCCCGACAGGGAGACTCATCTAACTATGGCTACACCTTC,CASSPRQGDSSNYGYTF
TRBJ1-5,TRBV7-2,NA,few,TGTGCCAGCACCGAAGGGGTCGCAGATCAGCCCCAGCATTTT,CASTEGVADQPQHF
TRBJ1-5,TRBV20-1,NA,NA,TGCAGTGCTAAGTCGCGGGCGATTAGCAATCAGCCCCAGCATTTT,CSAKSRAISNQPQHF
TRBJ1-1,TRBV10-3,NA,NA,TGTGCCGCGCTCGATTGGAACACTGAAGCTTTCTTT,CAALDWNTEAFF
TRBJ2-3,TRBV29-1,TRBD2,NA,TGCAGCGCCACCGGGACTAGCGGGAGATGGGATACGCAGTATTTT,CSATGTSGRWDTQYF
TRBJ2-3,TRBV7-2,TRBD2,few,TGTGCCAGCAGCTTAGCGGTCGCGGGAGGAAGCACAGATACGCAGTATTTT,CASSLAVAGGSTDTQYF
TRBJ2-7,TRBV13,TRBD2,few,TGTGCCAGCAGCTCCGCCGTTCGGACTAGCGGGAGTGCTCGCGAGCAGTACTTC,CASSSAVRTSGSAREQYF
TRBJ1-4,TRBV11-2,NA,NA,TGTGCCAGCAGCTTAAGAGCGGGGGTGGAAAAACTGTTTTTT,CASSLRAGVEKLFF
TRBJ2-6,TRBV29-1,NA,many,TGCAGCGTTTATTCCGCGGCTGGGGCCAACGTCCTGACTTTC,CSVYSAAGANVLTF
TRBJ2-7,TRBV28,NA,NA,TGTGCCAGCAGCCGCCCAGCCGCTCACGAGCAGTACTTC,CASSRPAAHEQYF
TRBJ1-6,TRBV11-2,NA,NA,TGTGCCAGCAGCTTAGTGGCTTTCTCTGGTTCACCCCTCCACTTT,CASSLVAFSGSPLHF
TRBJ2-2,TRBV29-1,NA,few,TGCAGCGTTGAGTCTTCCAGGGGCACCGGGGAGCTGTTTTTT,CSVESSRGTGELFF
TRBJ2-1,TRBV5-1,TRBD2,NA,TGCGCCAGCAGCCCATCCTCGAGCGGGAGGGCCTGGAATGAGCAGTTCTTC,CASSPSSSGRAWNEQFF
TRBJ2-4,TRBV6-5,TRBD1,few,TGTGCCAGCAGTTACTCTGGGACAGGGCAAAACATTCAGTACTTC,CASSYSGTGQNIQYF
TRBJ1-2,TRBV6-5,NA,many,TGTGCCAGCAGTGCCGGACCTGCTAACTATGGCTACACCTTC,CASSAGPANYGYTF
TRBJ1-2,TRBV4-3,NA,NA,TGCGCCAGCAGCCAAGATCCCGAAGGGTATGGCTACACCTTC,CASSQDPEGYGYTF
TRBJ1-1,TRBV7-2,NA,NA,TGTGCCAGCAGCTTAGTTGAGGGGACCAGCACTGAAGCTTTCTTT,CASSLVEGTSTEAFF
TRBJ2-1,TRBV2,TRBD2,NA,TGTGCCAGCAGTGAAACGGGGGGGCCTTCCAATGAGCAGTTCTTC,CASSETGGPSNEQFF
TRBJ1-6,TRBV29-1,NA,few,TGCAGCGTCCGGACAGCAAATTCACCCCTCCACTTT,CSVRTANSPLHF
TRBJ1-1,TRBV5-1,NA,few,TGCGCCAGCAGGACCGTGGATTTGGGGTTTTCGGGCACTGAAGCTTTCTTT,CASRTVDLGFSGTEAFF
TRBJ2-2,TRBV9,TRBD1,NA,TGTGCCAGCAGCGTGAGACAGGGCAACACCGGGGAGCTGTTTTTT,CASSVRQGNTGELFF
TRBJ2-5,TRBV29-1,NA,many,TGCAGCGTTGGTGGGACAAACCAAGAGACCCAGTACTTC,CSVGGTNQETQYF